This T cell receptor beta chain was identified in a study of T cell responses to AZD1222 COVID-19 vaccine. General study results and limits: Females made up more of the donors, who were largely white British, and clonal diversity may have come out too low.

The protocol was immunoSEQ multiplex PCR, while the TCRdb copy is restricted to in-frame clones and leaves out a portion. The sample lists around 150,000 clones, approximately 91% seen once, with 1.5% to 2% in the top ten. The V end was cut by 0 bases, the J end by 1 base, with 8 bases between. This CDR3 has 15 amino acids. Germline CDR1 and CDR2: LGHNA and YSLEER. Note on this clone: Its antigen is unknown.

This chain uses TRBV4-3 with TRBJ2-3; D gene ambiguous. This TCR came from an adult in good health. Material: peripheral blood, obtained on day 0 of AZD1222 vaccination. The CDR3 region has the DNA TGCGCCAGCAGCCAAGAGAACGCCCGCACAGATACGCAGTATTTT. This sequence encodes CASSQENARTDTQYF.